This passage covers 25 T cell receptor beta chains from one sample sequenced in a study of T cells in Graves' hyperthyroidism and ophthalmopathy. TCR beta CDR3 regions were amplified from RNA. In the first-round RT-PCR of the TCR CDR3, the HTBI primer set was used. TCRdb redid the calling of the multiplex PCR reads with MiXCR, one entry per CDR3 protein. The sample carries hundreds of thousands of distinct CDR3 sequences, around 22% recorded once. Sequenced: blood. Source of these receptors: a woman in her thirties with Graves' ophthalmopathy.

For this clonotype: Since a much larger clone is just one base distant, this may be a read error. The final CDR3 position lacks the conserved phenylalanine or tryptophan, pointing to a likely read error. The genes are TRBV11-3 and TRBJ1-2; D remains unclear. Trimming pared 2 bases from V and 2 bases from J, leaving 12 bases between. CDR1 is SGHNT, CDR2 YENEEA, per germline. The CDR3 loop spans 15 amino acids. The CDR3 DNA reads TGTGCCAGCAGCTTATCCCTCCGGGGAAACTATGGCTACACCTAC. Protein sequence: CASSLSLRGNYGYTY.

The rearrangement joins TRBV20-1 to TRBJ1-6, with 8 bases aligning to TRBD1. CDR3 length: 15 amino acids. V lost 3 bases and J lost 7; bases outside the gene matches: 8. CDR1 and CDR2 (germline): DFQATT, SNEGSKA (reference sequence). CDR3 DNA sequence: TGCAGTGCTAGGAACAGGGGGAGCGTCAATTCACCCCTCCACTTT. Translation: CSARNRGSVNSPLHF.

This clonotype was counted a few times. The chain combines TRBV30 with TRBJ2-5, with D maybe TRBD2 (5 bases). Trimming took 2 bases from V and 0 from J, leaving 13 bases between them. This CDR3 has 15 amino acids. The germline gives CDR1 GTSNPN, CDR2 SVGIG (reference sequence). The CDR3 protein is CAWSRGGGNQETQYF. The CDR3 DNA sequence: TGTGCCTGGAGTCGAGGAGGAGGCAACCAAGAGACCCAGTACTTC.

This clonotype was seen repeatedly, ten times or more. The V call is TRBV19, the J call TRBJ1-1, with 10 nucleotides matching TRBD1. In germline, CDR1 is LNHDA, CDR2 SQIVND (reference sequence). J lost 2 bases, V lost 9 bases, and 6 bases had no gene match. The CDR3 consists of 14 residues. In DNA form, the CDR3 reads TGTGCCAGCAGTGGACAGGGGGGCAACACTGAAGCTTTCTTT. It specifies CASSGQGGNTEAFF.

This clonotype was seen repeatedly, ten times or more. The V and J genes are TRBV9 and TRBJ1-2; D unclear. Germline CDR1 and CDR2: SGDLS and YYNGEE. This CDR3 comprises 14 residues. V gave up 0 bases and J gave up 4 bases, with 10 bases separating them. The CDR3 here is CASSVVAESYGYTF. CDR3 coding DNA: TGTGCCAGCAGCGTAGTAGCGGAATCCTATGGCTACACCTTC.

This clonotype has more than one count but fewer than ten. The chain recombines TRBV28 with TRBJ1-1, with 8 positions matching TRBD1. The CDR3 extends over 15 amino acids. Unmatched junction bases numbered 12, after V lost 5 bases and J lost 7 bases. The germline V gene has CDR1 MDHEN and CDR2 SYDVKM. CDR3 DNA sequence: TGTGCCAGCAGTCCCCCTGGGGGACAGGTACTTGAAGCTTTCTTT. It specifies CASSPPGGQVLEAFF.

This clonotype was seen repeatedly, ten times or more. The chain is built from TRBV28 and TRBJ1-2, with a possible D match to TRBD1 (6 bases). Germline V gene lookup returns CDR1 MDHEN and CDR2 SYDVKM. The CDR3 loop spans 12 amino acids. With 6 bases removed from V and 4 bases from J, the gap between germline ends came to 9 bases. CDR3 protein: CASSPDSYGYTF. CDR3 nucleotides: TGTGCCAGCAGCCCGGACAGCTATGGCTACACCTTC.

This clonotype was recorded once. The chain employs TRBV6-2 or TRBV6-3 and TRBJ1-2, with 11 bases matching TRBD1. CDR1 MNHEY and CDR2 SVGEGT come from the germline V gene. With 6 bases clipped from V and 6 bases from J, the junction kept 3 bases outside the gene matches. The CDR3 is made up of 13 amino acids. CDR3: CASRRTGGDGYTF. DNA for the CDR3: TGTGCCAGCAGACGGACAGGGGGCGATGGCTACACCTTC.

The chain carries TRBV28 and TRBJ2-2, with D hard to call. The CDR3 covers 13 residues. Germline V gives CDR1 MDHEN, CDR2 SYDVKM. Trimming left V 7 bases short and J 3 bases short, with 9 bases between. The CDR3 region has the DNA TGTGCCAGCACTAGATCGGACACCGGGGAGCTGTTTTTT. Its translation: CASTRSDTGELFF.

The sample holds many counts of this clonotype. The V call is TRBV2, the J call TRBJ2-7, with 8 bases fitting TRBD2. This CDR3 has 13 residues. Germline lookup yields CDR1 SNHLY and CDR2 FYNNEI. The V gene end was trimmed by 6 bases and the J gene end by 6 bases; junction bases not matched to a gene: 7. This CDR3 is CASRPGLELEQYF. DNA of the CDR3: TGTGCCAGCAGGCCGGGACTAGAGCTCGAGCAGTACTTC.

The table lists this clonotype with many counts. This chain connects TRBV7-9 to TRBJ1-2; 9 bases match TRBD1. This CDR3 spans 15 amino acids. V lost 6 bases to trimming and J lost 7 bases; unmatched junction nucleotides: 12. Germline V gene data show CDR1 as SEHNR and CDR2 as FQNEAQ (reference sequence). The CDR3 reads CASSPVPGQGSGYTF. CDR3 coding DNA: TGTGCCAGCAGTCCAGTCCCGGGACAGGGTTCTGGCTACACCTTC.

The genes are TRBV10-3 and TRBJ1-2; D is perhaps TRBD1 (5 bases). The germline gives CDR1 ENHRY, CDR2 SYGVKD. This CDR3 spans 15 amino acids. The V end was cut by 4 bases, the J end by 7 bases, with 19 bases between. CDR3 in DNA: TGTGCCATCAGTGCGGGAGCGGACATTTCTCGTGGCTACACCTTC. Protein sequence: CAISAGADISRGYTF.

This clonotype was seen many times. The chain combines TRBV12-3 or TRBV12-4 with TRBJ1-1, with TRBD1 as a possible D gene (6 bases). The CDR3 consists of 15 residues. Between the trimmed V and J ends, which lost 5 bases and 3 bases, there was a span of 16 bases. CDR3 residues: CASSPGVGADTEAFF. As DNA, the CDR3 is TGTGCCAGCAGTCCAGGGGTGGGCGCCGACACTGAAGCTTTCTTT.

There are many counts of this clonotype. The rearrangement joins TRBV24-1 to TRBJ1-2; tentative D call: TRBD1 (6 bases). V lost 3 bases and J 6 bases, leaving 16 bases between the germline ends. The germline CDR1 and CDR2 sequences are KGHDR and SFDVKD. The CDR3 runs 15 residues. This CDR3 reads CATSDAGTLRDGYTF. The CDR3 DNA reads TGTGCCACCAGTGATGCCGGGACACTTCGGGATGGCTACACCTTC.

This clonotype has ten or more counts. CDR3 bases: TGTGCCAGCAGTTACGAGCGGGGGCACTACGAGCAGTACTTC. Protein product: CASSYERGHYEQYF. The rearrangement joins TRBV6-5 to TRBJ2-7, with 8 positions matching TRBD2. The CDR3 is 14 amino acids. J gave up 3 bases and V 2 bases, and 3 bases lay outside the gene matches. Germline loops: CDR1 MNHEY, CDR2 SVGAGI.

CDR3: CASSVGGGDQETQYF. CDR3 nucleotide sequence: TGTGCCAGCAGCGTAGGAGGGGGGGACCAAGAGACCCAGTACTTC. The genes are TRBV9 and TRBJ2-5; D perhaps matches TRBD2 (7 bases). Per the germline V gene, CDR1 is SGDLS and CDR2 is YYNGEE. This CDR3 has 15 residues. V lost 0 bases to trimming and J lost 0 bases, with 9 bases between them.

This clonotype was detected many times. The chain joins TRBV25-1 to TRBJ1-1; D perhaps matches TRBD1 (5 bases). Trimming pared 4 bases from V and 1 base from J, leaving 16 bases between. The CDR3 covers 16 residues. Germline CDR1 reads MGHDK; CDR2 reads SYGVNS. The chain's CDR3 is CASSAQQDSRNTEAFF. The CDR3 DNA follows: TGTGCCAGCAGTGCCCAACAGGATTCGAGGAACACTGAAGCTTTCTTT.

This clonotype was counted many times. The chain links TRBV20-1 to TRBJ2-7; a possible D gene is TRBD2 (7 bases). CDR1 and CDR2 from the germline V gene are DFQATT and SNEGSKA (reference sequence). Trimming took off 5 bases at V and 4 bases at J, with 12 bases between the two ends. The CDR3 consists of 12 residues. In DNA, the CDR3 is TGCAGTGCTCTAAGGGGGGGGTACGAGCAGTACTTC. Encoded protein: CSALRGGYEQYF.

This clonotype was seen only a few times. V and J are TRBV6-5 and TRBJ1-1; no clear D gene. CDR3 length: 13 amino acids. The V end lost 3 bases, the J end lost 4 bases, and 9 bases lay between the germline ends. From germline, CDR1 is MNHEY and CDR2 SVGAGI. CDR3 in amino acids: CASSYEDSTEAFF. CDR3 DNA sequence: TGTGCCAGCAGTTATGAGGATAGCACTGAAGCTTTCTTT.

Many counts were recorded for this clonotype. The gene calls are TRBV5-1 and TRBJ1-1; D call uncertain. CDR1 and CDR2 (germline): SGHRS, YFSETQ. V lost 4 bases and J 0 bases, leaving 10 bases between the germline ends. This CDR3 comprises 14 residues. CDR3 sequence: CASSAGVLNTEAFF. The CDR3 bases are TGCGCCAGCAGCGCCGGGGTACTGAACACTGAAGCTTTCTTT.

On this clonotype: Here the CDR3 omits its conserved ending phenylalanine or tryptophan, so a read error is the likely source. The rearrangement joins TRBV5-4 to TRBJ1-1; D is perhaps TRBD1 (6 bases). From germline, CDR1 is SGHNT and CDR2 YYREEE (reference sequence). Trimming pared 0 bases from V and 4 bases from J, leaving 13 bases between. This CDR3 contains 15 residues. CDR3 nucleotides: TGTGCCAGCAGCTTGGCCCAACAGGGCTTCACTGAAGCTTTCGTT. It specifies CASSLAQQGFTEAFV.

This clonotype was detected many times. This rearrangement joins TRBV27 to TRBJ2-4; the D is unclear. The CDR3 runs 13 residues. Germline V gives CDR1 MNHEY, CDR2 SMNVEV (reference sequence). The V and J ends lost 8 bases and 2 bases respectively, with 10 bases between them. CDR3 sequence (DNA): TGTGCCAGCTGGGAAATGTCCAAAAACATTCAGTACTTC. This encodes CASWEMSKNIQYF.

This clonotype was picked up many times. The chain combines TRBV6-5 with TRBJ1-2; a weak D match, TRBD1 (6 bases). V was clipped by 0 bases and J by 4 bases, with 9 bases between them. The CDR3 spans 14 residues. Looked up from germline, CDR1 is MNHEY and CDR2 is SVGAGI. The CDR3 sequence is CASSYSQGFYGYTF. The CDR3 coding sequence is TGTGCCAGCAGTTACTCACAGGGCTTCTATGGCTACACCTTC.

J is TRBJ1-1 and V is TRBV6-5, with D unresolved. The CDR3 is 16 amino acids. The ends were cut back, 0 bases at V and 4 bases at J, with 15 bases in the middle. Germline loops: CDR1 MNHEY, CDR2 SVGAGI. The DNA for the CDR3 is TGTGCCAGCAGTTACTCTGGGGAGTCGTGGGGCACTGAAGCTTTCTTT. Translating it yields CASSYSGESWGTEAFF.

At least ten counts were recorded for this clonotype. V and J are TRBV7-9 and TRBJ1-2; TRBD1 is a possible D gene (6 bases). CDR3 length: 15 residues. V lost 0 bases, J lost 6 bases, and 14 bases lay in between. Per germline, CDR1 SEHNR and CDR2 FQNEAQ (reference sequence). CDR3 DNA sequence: TGTGCCAGCAGCTTAGCCGAGACAGGCGGCAATGGCTACACCTTC. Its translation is CASSLAETGGNGYTF.